The clone carrying this T cell receptor beta chain was detected only a few times. Its antigen is not known. TCRdb used MiXCR to reprocess the 5' RACE reads, holding one entry per CDR3 protein. The sample includes under 550,000 distinct CDR3 sequences, about 24% of them seen just once. The CDR3 covers 13 residues. The V and J ends lost 0 bases and 2 bases respectively, with 3 bases between them. The germline V gene encodes CDR1 SGDLS and CDR2 YYNGEE. These data belong to a study of CD8 T cells in ankylosing spondylitis. Overall study findings and caveats: Peripheral blood held disease-linked clones only at relatively low frequency, and these were CD8+. Seemingly distinctive of ankylosing spondylitis blood was a TCR beta motif formed by eight highly homologous variants.

The TCR comes from a male donor with ankylosing spondylitis. V gene TRBV9 combines with J gene TRBJ1-5; D call uncertain. The sample consisted of blood, either unsorted or a sorted T cell fraction (not recorded which). In DNA form, the CDR3 reads TGTGCCAGCAGCGTAGCGGGCAATCAGCCCCAGCATTTT. This sequence encodes CASSVAGNQPQHF.